Shown below are 5 T cell receptor beta chains from a single sample sequenced in a study of CD8 T cells in Susac syndrome. Random hexamers were used to reverse transcribe the RNA input (about 0.5 to 1 ug). One entry per CDR3 protein, called by TCRdb with MiXCR from the immunoSEQ multiplex PCR reads. This sample has about 150,000 distinct CDR3 sequences, with around 90% found just once. The specimen was CD4+ T cells from PBMCs. These receptors were collected from a human donor in good health.

The chain employs TRBV20-1 and TRBJ1-5; the D is unclear. With 0 bases removed from V and 7 bases from J, the gap between germline ends came to 16 bases. The CDR3 runs 15 residues. The germline CDR1 and CDR2 sequences are DFQATT and SNEGSKA (reference sequence). The CDR3 here is CSARDLRGSGQPQHF. For the CDR3, the DNA is TGCAGTGCTAGAGATCTGCGTGGGTCGGGGCAGCCCCAGCATTTT.

The rearrangement links TRBV15 to TRBJ2-1; 10 bases fit TRBD1. The CDR3 sequence is 15 residues long. The germline gives CDR1 LNHNV, CDR2 YYDKDF (reference sequence). V trimming: 6 bases; J trimming: 0 bases; junction bases outside the gene matches: 2. For the CDR3, the DNA is TGTGCCACCAGAGGGGACAGGGGCTCCTACAATGAGCAGTTCTTC. Its protein is CATRGDRGSYNEQFF.

The V and J genes are TRBV28 and TRBJ2-7; 7 nucleotides line up with TRBD2. The V gene's germline CDR1 is MDHEN and CDR2 SYDVKM. The CDR3 runs 14 residues. V dropped 6 bases and J dropped 4; count of bases not matched to a gene: 9. The CDR3 reads CASSRLAKQYEQYF. CDR3 coding DNA: TGTGCCAGCAGCAGACTAGCCAAGCAATACGAGCAGTACTTC.

The genes are TRBV7-2 and TRBJ1-5; 8 positions match TRBD1. Per the germline V gene, CDR1 is SGHTA and CDR2 is FQGNSA. The CDR3 is 14 amino acids. After removal of 5 bases from V and 6 bases from J, the junction contained 6 bases not matched to a gene. CDR3 DNA: TGTGCCAGCAGCCCCCGACAGGGGCGTCAGCCCCAGCATTTT. It yields the protein CASSPRQGRQPQHF. The variable domain in full, completed from reference TRBV7-2 and TRBJ1-5, reads GAGVSQSPSNKVTEKGKDVELRCDPISGHTALYWYRQSLGQGLEFLIYFQGNSAPDKSGLPSDRFSAERTGGSVSTLTIQRTQQEDSAVYLCASSPRQGRQPQHFGDGTRLSIL.

The V gene is TRBV19, the J gene TRBJ1-2; 7 bases map to TRBD1. Unmatched junction bases numbered 13, after V lost 1 base and J lost 8 bases. The CDR3 is made up of 16 amino acids. Germline V gene lookup returns CDR1 LNHDA and CDR2 SQIVND (reference sequence). The CDR3 nucleotides read TGTGCCAGTAGTATAGCCCGACAGGGCCCCCCGTCCGGCTACACCTTC. Its translation: CASSIARQGPPSGYTF.